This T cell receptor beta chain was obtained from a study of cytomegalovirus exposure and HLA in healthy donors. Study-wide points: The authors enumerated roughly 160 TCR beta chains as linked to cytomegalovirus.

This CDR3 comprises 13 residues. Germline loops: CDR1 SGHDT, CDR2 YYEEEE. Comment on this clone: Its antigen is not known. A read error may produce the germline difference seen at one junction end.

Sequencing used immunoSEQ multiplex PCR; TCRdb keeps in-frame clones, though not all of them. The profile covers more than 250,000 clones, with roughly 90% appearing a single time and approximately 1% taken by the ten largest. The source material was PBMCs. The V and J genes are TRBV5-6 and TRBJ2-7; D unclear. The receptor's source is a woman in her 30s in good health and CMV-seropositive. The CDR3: CASSLGTTYERRF. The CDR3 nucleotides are TGTGCCAGCAGCTTGGGGACCACCTACGAAAGGCGGTTC.